The 29 T cell receptor beta chains in this list originate from one sample, sequenced in a study of T cell responses to AZD1222 COVID-19 vaccine. Profiled with immunoSEQ multiplex PCR; TCRdb holds only in-frame clones, not every one. Here the sample spans roughly 130,000 clones, roughly 92% being singletons. The sample here was peripheral blood, taken 28 days after the second AZD1222 dose. The receptors were sampled from an adult who received the AZD1222 COVID-19 vaccine.

This chain connects TRBV7-2 to TRBJ2-7; 7 bases are a match to TRBD1. This CDR3 is 14 amino acids long. The ends lost 8 bases at V and 6 bases at J; junction bases unmatched: 13. Germline V CDR1 and CDR2: SGHTA, FQGNSA. The CDR3 spells CASGPRGPLSEQYF. CDR3 nucleotide sequence: TGTGCCAGCGGGCCAAGGGGGCCTCTTAGCGAGCAGTACTTC.

The gene calls are TRBV27 and TRBJ1-3, with D possibly being TRBD1 (5 bases). The CDR3 is 15 amino acids. Trimming removed 6 bases from V and 2 bases from J, with 14 bases in between. CDR1 MNHEY and CDR2 SMNVEV come from the germline V gene (reference sequence). The CDR3 DNA reads TGTGCCAGCAGCCCCCAGGGTAGGGCTGGAAACACCATATATTTT. Translating gives CASSPQGRAGNTIYF.

The chain has TRBV7-3 and TRBJ2-7, with D possibly called TRBD1 or TRBD2 (5 bases each). CDR1 and CDR2 (germline): SGHTA, FQGTGA. This CDR3 has 12 residues. V dropped 10 bases and J dropped 3 bases, with 13 bases sitting between them. The CDR3 reads CAKDRDLYEQYF. Here the CDR3 DNA reads TGTGCCAAAGACCGGGACCTCTACGAGCAGTACTTC.

The chain joins TRBV11-3 to TRBJ2-3; D is perhaps TRBD1 (5 bases). Looked up from germline, CDR1 is SGHNT and CDR2 is YENEEA. The CDR3 is 15 residues long. Trimming removed 0 bases from V and 3 bases from J, with 10 bases in between. The CDR3 loop is CASSLEHRYTDTQYF. As DNA, the CDR3 is TGTGCCAGCAGCTTAGAGCACAGGTATACAGATACGCAGTATTTT.

This clone was counted once. Its ends do not fully match the called genes, so a read error is possible. The chain recombines TRBV7-9 with TRBJ1-2; D not resolved. CDR1 is SEHNR and CDR2 is FQNEAQ in the germline V gene (reference sequence). The CDR3 has 12 residues. The CDR3 sequence is CASSEEDYSYTF. As DNA, the CDR3 is TGTGCCAGCAGCGAGGAAGACTATAGCTACACCTTC.

The genes are TRBV29-1 and TRBJ1-2; 7 positions match TRBD1. The CDR3 runs 13 residues. Germline CDR1 and CDR2: SQVTM and ANQGSEA. Unmatched junction bases numbered 9, after V lost 7 bases and J lost 4 bases. The CDR3 loop is CSARDRDFYGYTF. CDR3 nucleotides: TGCAGCGCCCGGGACAGAGACTTCTATGGCTACACCTTC.

The gene calls are TRBV7-8 and TRBJ1-4; possible D gene TRBD1, 6 bases. The germline gives CDR1 SGHVS, CDR2 FQNEAQ. This CDR3 region has 13 residues. The ends were cut back, 5 bases at V and 10 bases at J, with 14 bases in the middle. This CDR3 reads CASSGARGGKLFF. CDR3 nucleotides: TGTGCCAGCAGCGGAGCCAGGGGAGGAAAACTGTTTTTT.

This chain joins TRBV9 and TRBJ2-7; 9 nucleotides agree with TRBD2. The CDR3 is made up of 14 amino acids. CDR1 SGDLS and CDR2 YYNGEE come from the germline V gene. V lost 2 bases, J lost 3 bases, and 3 bases stayed unmatched. CDR3: CASSVGAGGYEQYF. For the CDR3, the DNA is TGTGCCAGCAGCGTTGGAGCGGGAGGCTACGAGCAGTACTTC. Complete variable domain (other parts from reference TRBV9 and TRBJ2-7): DSGVTQTPKHLITATGQRVTLRCSPRSGDLSVYWYQQSLDQGLQFLIQYYNGEERAKGNILERFSAQQFPDLHSELNLSSLELGDSALYFCASSVGAGGYEQYFGPGTRLTVT.

V is TRBV7-9 and J is TRBJ1-3; D remains ambiguous. Trimming took off 1 base at V and 2 bases at J, with 6 bases between the two ends. The germline gives CDR1 SEHNR, CDR2 FQNEAQ (reference sequence). CDR3 size: 14 residues. The CDR3 sequence is CASSLVLAGNTIYF. The DNA for the CDR3 is TGTGCCAGCAGCTTAGTTTTGGCTGGAAACACCATATATTTT.

The chain joins TRBV25-1 to TRBJ2-1; 7 nucleotides line up with TRBD1. The germline V gene has CDR1 MGHDK and CDR2 SYGVNS. CDR3 length: 17 amino acids. The ends lost 1 base at V and 6 bases at J; junction bases unmatched: 12. DNA of the CDR3: TGTGCCAGCAGTGAATTTGAGGGGGCGCGTCGGATCAATGAGCAGTTCTTC. Amino acids: CASSEFEGARRINEQFF.

This clone turned up a few times. The V and J genes are TRBV4-1 and TRBJ1-4; D is unresolved. CDR3 length equals 16 residues. The V end lost 1 base, the J end lost 0 bases, and 9 bases lay between the germline ends. Per the germline V gene, CDR1 is MGHRA and CDR2 is YSYEKL. CDR3 sequence reads: CASSQGSQSTNEKLFF. CDR3 nucleotide sequence: TGCGCCAGCAGCCAAGGTTCACAGTCAACTAATGAAAAACTGTTTTTT.

The rearrangement uses TRBV15 and TRBJ2-1; no clear D. The CDR3 extends over 16 amino acids. Germline V CDR1 and CDR2: LNHNV, YYDKDF (reference sequence). Trimming took 0 bases from V and 0 from J, leaving 9 bases between them. CDR3 residues: CATSREPRGSYNEQFF. The CDR3 DNA sequence: TGTGCCACCAGCAGAGAGCCCCGCGGCTCCTACAATGAGCAGTTCTTC.

The V and J genes are TRBV12-5 and TRBJ1-2, with D uncertain. CDR1 LGHNT and CDR2 FRNRAP come from the germline V gene. The CDR3 runs to 11 residues. Trimming removed 1 base at V and 5 bases at J, with 2 bases between. CDR3 sequence (DNA): TGTGCTAGTGGTTTGGAATATGGCTACACCTTC. Translation gives CASGLEYGYTF.

The chain employs TRBV4-3 and TRBJ1-6; maybe TRBD1 (6 bases). The germline V gene has CDR1 LGHNA and CDR2 YSLEER. The CDR3 runs to 16 residues. The V end lost 1 base, the J end lost 7 bases, and 14 bases lay between the germline ends. In DNA, the CDR3 is TGCGCCAGCAGCCAAGCTTCGACAGGAGGAAATTCACCCCTCCACTTT. As protein: CASSQASTGGNSPLHF.

This chain connects TRBV9 to TRBJ2-2, with TRBD1 matching over 8 bases. After removal of 7 bases from V and 6 bases from J, the junction contained 11 bases not matched to a gene. CDR1 and CDR2 (germline): SGDLS, YYNGEE. CDR3 length: 15 amino acids. The CDR3 sequence: CASGSETGDSGELFF. The CDR3 nucleotides are TGTGCCAGCGGCTCCGAGACAGGGGACTCCGGGGAGCTGTTTTTT.

The CDR3 region is CASSEGQATTGELFF. The CDR3, as DNA: TGCGCCAGCAGCGAAGGACAGGCGACCACCGGGGAGCTGTTTTTT. The V and J genes are TRBV5-1 and TRBJ2-2, with 7 bases aligning to TRBD1. This CDR3 is 15 amino acids long. Germline loops: CDR1 SGHRS, CDR2 YFSETQ. The junction had 7 bases not matched to a gene; V was cut back by 4 bases and J by 4 bases.

The gene calls are TRBV27 and TRBJ2-1, with D possibly called TRBD1 or TRBD2 (7 bases each). The V and J ends lost 4 bases and 3 bases respectively, with 19 bases between them. Germline CDR1 and CDR2: MNHEY and SMNVEV (reference sequence). The CDR3 spans 17 residues. CDR3 in amino acids: CASSSGGANKLYNEQFF. CDR3 coding DNA: TGTGCCAGCAGTTCAGGGGGGGCAAACAAACTCTACAATGAGCAGTTCTTC.

The V call is TRBV3-1 (or the pseudogene TRBV3-2), the J call TRBJ1-1; D gene uncertain. Trimming shortened V by 0 bases and J by 3 bases, and 14 bases separated the two germline ends. This CDR3 is built from 16 residues. The germline CDR1 and CDR2 sequences are LGHDT and YNNKEL (reference sequence). For the CDR3, the DNA is TGTGCCAGCAGCCAAGATTCCCGGGGTTGGTACACTGAAGCTTTCTTT. Translation: CASSQDSRGWYTEAFF.

The DNA of the CDR3 is TGTGCCTGGACAGACAGGGGCAAATCCTCTGGAAACACCATATATTTT. It specifies CAWTDRGKSSGNTIYF. This sequence joins TRBV30 and TRBJ1-3; 8 bases align to TRBD1. This CDR3 has 16 residues. Germline V gene lookup returns CDR1 GTSNPN and CDR2 SVGIG (reference sequence). Trimming took 4 bases from V and 0 from J; bases not matched to a gene: 8.

V is TRBV27 and J is TRBJ2-7; 7 bases are shared with TRBD1. This CDR3 comprises 17 residues. CDR1 MNHEY and CDR2 SMNVEV come from the germline V gene (reference sequence). V trimming: 6 bases; J trimming: 1 base; junction bases outside the gene matches: 15. CDR3 coding DNA: TGTGCCAGCAGCCGGAGCCTATTACAGGGGACGTCCTACGAGCAGTACTTC. Translating gives CASSRSLLQGTSYEQYF.

This chain joins TRBV11-3 and TRBJ1-3; D is undetermined. Trimming removed 2 bases from V and 0 bases from J, with 8 bases in between. CDR1 is SGHNT and CDR2 is YENEEA in the germline V gene. The CDR3 contains 15 residues. As DNA, the CDR3 is TGTGCCAGCAGCTTATCCGGGTTCTCTGGAAACACCATATATTTT. Protein: CASSLSGFSGNTIYF. Based on the CDR3 plus reference TRBV11-3 and TRBJ1-3, the full variable domain is EAGVVQSPRYKIIEKKQPVAFWCNPISGHNTLYWYLQNLGQGPELLIRYENEEAVDDSQLPKDRFSAERLKGVDSTLKIQPAELGDSAVYLCASSLSGFSGNTIYFGEGSWLTVV.

The J gene is TRBJ1-5, the V gene TRBV7-2, with a tentative D call TRBD1 (5 bases). Trimming took off 1 base at V and 2 bases at J, with 12 bases between the two ends. Per the germline V gene, CDR1 is SGHTA and CDR2 is FQGNSA. The CDR3 length is 16 residues. The CDR3 DNA reads as TGTGCCAGCAGCTTAGTGGGCAGAGGGGGCAATCAGCCCCAGCATTTT. Translation gives CASSLVGRGGNQPQHF.

V and J are TRBV7-9 and TRBJ1-4; no reliable D call. This CDR3 spans 15 amino acids. V lost 1 base and J lost 0, with 6 bases in between. In germline, CDR1 is SEHNR, CDR2 FQNEAQ (reference sequence). The CDR3: CASSLDAPTNEKLFF. Here the CDR3 DNA reads TGTGCCAGCAGCTTAGATGCGCCAACTAATGAAAAACTGTTTTTT.

This clone was detected a few times. The rearrangement joins TRBV4-1 to TRBJ2-7, with D maybe TRBD1 (5 bases). CDR3 size: 14 residues. Germline CDR1 MGHRA, CDR2 YSYEKL. Between the trimmed V and J ends, which lost 5 bases and 3 bases, there was a span of 14 bases. This chain's CDR3 is CASSMDKSFYEQYF. CDR3 nucleotide sequence: TGCGCCAGCAGCATGGACAAAAGCTTCTACGAGCAGTACTTC.

The genes are TRBV27 and TRBJ1-1; 11 nucleotides line up with TRBD1. Germline CDR1 reads MNHEY; CDR2 reads SMNVEV (reference sequence). The CDR3 spans 15 residues. V shed 4 bases, J shed 3 bases, and the junction held 4 bases outside the gene matches. CDR3 bases: TGTGCCAGCAGTTCCTTGGGACAGGGGGACACTGAAGCTTTCTTT. Translating gives CASSSLGQGDTEAFF.

This chain joins TRBV12-3 or TRBV12-4 and TRBJ2-7; a possible D gene is TRBD2 (6 bases). The CDR3 length is 12 residues. V was clipped by 6 bases and J by 6 bases, with 12 bases between them. The DNA of the CDR3 is TGTGCCAGCAGACCTGTGGGGGGCGAGCAGTACTTC. Residues: CASRPVGGEQYF.

The chain uses TRBV19 and TRBJ2-7; D gene unclear. Germline CDR1 LNHDA, CDR2 SQIVND (reference sequence). Deletions cut 1 base from V and 3 bases from J, with 7 bases between. The CDR3 has 13 residues. CDR3 coding DNA: TGTGCCAGTAGTATAGGCCTAGTCTACGAGCAGTACTTC. It specifies CASSIGLVYEQYF.

V and J are TRBV6-5 and TRBJ2-3; 10 bases align to TRBD2. The CDR3 is made up of 15 amino acids. Germline trimming cut 2 bases from V and 6 bases from J; bases unmatched to any gene: 5. Germline V gives CDR1 MNHEY, CDR2 SVGAGI. The CDR3 spells CASSYSGRAPDTQYF. The CDR3 nucleotides are TGTGCCAGCAGTTACAGCGGGAGGGCCCCGGATACGCAGTATTTT.

This chain connects TRBV7-9 to TRBJ2-5, with TRBD1 identical over 9 bases. The ends lost 3 bases at V and 4 bases at J; junction bases unmatched: 6. This CDR3 has 15 residues. CDR1 SEHNR and CDR2 FQNEAQ come from the germline V gene (reference sequence). The CDR3 DNA sequence: TGTGCCAGCAGCTTGAGGGGACAGGGATCAGAGACCCAGTACTTC. Protein product: CASSLRGQGSETQYF.